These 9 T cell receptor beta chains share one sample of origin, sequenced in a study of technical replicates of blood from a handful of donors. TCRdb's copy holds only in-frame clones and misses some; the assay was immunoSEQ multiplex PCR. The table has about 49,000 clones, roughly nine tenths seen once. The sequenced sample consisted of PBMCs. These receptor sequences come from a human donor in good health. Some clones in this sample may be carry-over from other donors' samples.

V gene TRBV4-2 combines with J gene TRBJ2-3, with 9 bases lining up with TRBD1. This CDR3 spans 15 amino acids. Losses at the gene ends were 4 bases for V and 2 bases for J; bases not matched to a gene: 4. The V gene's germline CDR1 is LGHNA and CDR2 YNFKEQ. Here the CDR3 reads CASSPRTGDTDTQYF. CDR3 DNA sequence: TGTGCCAGCAGCCCAAGGACAGGGGACACAGATACGCAGTATTTT.

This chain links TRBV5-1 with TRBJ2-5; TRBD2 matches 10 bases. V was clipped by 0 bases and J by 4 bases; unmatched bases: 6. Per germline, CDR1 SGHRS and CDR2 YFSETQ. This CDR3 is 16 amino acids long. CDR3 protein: CASSLGSSGSSETQYF. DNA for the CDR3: TGCGCCAGCAGCTTGGGGTCTAGCGGGAGTTCAGAGACCCAGTACTTC.

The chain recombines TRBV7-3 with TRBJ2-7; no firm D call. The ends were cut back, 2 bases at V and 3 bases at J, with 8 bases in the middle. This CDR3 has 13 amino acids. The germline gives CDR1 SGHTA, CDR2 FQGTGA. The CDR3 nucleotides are TGTGCCAGCAGCTTAGAGCCCTTCTACGAGCAGTACTTC. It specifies CASSLEPFYEQYF.

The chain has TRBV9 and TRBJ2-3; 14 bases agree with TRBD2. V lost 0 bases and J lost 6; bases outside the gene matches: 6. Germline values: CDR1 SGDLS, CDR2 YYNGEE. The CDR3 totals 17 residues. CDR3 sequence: CASSVVGLAGVYDTQYF. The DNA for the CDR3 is TGTGCCAGCAGCGTAGTGGGACTAGCGGGAGTATATGATACGCAGTATTTT.

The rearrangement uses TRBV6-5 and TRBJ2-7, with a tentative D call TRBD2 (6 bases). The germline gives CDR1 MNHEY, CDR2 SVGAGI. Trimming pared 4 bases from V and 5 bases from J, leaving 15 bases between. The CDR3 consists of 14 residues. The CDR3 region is CASSSGRERNEQYF. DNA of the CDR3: TGTGCCAGCAGTTCAGGGCGGGAACGAAACGAGCAGTACTTC.

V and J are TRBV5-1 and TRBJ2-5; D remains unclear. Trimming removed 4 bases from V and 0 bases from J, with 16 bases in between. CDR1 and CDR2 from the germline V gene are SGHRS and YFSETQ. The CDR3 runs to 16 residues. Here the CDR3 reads CASSPIRLLYQETQYF. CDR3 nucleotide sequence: TGCGCCAGCAGCCCAATCAGGTTACTCTACCAAGAGACCCAGTACTTC.

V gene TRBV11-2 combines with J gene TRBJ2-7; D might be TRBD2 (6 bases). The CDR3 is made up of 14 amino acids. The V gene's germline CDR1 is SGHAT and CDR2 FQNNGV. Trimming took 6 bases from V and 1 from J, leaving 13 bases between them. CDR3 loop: CASRRGGLSYEQYF. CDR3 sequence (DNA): TGTGCCAGCAGGAGGGGAGGCTTGTCCTACGAGCAGTACTTC.

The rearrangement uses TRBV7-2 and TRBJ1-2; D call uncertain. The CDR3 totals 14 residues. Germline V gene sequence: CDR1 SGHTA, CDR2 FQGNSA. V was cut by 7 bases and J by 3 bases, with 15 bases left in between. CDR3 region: CASTRGWNHYGYTF. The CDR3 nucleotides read TGTGCCAGCACCCGGGGTTGGAATCACTATGGCTACACCTTC.

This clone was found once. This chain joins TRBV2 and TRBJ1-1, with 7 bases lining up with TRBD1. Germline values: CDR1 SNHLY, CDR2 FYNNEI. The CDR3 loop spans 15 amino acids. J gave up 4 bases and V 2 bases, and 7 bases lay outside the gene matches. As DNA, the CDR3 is TGTGCCAGCAGTGAATTGCAGGGGGTCACCACTGAAGCTTTCTTT. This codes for CASSELQGVTTEAFF.